This T cell receptor (beta chain) was identified in a study of technical replicates of blood from a few donors (dated by TCRdb to about 2017). For this clone: Its cognate antigen has yet to be identified. Base qualities were left out, and no much larger clone turns up one base away.

The library was made by the immunoSEQ multiplex PCR assay. The clones in this table, taken by TCRdb from immuneACCESS, are in-frame only. Not every clone is retained; where verified, under half of the shortfall comes from an unresolved V gene, and the cause of the rest is unknown. The sample includes more than 75,000 clones, with 93% observed a single time. Jointly, the top ten make up 0.2% to 0.25% of the sample. The sample consisted of T cells isolated from PBMCs. The sequence was collected from a human donor in good health.

Read as DNA, the sequence is TGTGCCAGCAGCTTAGATTCGGCAGGGGGCCTCAATTCACCCCTCCACTTT. This translates into CASSLDSAGGLNSPLHF. The chain is encoded by TRBV11-3 joined to TRBJ1-6; TRBD1 fits 8 bases in the junction. V trim: 0 bases; J trim: 7 bases; unmatched bases: 8. In the germline V gene, CDR1 corresponds to SGHNT and CDR2 to YENEEA. The CDR3 starts with the cysteine, ends with the phenylalanine, and has 17 residues. Only CDR3 DNA remains: 51 bases, in frame from the first base.